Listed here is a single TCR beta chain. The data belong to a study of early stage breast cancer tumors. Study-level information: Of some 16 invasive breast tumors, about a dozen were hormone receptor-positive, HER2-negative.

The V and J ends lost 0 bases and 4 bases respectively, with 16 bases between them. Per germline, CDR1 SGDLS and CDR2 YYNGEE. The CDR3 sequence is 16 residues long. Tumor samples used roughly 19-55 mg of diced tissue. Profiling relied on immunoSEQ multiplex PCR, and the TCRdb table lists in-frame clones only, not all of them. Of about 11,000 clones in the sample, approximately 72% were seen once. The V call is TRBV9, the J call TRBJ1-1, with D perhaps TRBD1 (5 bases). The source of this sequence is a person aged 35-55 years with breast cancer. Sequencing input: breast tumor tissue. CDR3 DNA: TGTGCCAGCAGCGTAGAAGGTTGGGGGGGGAGCACTGAAGCTTTCTTT. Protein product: CASSVEGWGGSTEAFF.